This T cell receptor beta chain was retrieved from a study of CD8 T cells in Susac syndrome. The study sequenced TCR beta in blood CD8+ and CD4+ T cells. The germline V and J ends were trimmed by 8 bases and 4 bases, with 6 bases remaining between them. The CDR3 runs 11 residues. Germline-derived CDR1 and CDR2 are MGHDK and SYGVNS. With random hexamers, roughly 0.5 to 1 ug RNA was reverse transcribed. immunoSEQ multiplex PCR amplified TCR beta CDR3 across 54 Vbeta, 13 Jbeta. TCRdb ran MiXCR on the immunoSEQ multiplex PCR reads and lists one entry per CDR3 protein. The table lists about 200,000 distinct CDR3 sequences, around 95% of them singletons.

The sample consisted of CD4+ T cells from PBMCs. This clonotype was sampled from a human donor with multiple sclerosis. V and J are TRBV25-1 and TRBJ2-1; D gene unclear. As DNA, the CDR3 is TGTGCCAGCGCAGATTACAATGAGCAGTTCTTC. This translates into CASADYNEQFF.